The clone carrying this T cell receptor (beta chain) has more than one count but fewer than ten. Its antigen is as yet unknown. Genes and germline come from the mouse. The read stops 4 residues short of the end of the CDR3; the missing end is completed from the germline J gene. A panel of CD4, CD8alpha, NKG2D, NKG2ACE and other markers served to sort pooled cutaneous lymph node cells. This entry comes from a study of CD8+ T cells in alopecia areata. Looking at the study overall: Graft recipients were approximately 6-11-week-old female C3H/HeJ mice, and donor skin originated from approximately 6-12-month-old C3H/HeJ mice with spontaneous alopecia.

Study conclusions and caveats: Compared with mice, patients displayed less clear TCR sharing, possibly for HLA-related reasons. Affected lesional scalp, above all in alopecia totalis/universalis, was more clonal than normal scalp.

V lost 6 bases to trimming and J lost 0 bases, with 14 bases between them. The V gene's germline CDR1 is FNHDT and CDR2 SITEND (reference sequence). The CDR3 covers 15 residues. Reverse transcription of extracted RNA yielded cDNA, which provided the sequencing template. Measured with immunoSEQ multiplex PCR; TCRdb has only the in-frame clones, and not every one. Recorded here are around 290,000 clones, none singletons. The sequenced material came from CD4+ T cells sorted from a lymph node. The source is a C3H/HeJ mouse with alopecia areata. The strain's MHC type: H2-k. The chain has TRBV19 and TRBJ2-5; D is possibly TRBD1 (5 bases). The sequenced part of the CDR3 DNA is TGTGCCAGCACCCCCCCCGACAGAAACCAAGAC. Translated, it gives CASTPPDRNQD. The entire CDR3 sequence reads CASTPPDRNQDTQYF.